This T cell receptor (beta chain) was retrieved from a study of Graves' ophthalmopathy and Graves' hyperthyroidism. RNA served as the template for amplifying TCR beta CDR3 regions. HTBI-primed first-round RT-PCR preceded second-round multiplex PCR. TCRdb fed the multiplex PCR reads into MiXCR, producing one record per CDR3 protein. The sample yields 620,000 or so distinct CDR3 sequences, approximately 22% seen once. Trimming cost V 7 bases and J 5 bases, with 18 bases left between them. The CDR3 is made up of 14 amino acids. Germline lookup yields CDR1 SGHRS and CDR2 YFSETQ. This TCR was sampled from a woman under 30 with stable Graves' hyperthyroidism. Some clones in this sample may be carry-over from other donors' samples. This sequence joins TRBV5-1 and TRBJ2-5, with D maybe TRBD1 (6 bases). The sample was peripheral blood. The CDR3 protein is CASGGARGRETQYF. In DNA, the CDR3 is TGCGCCAGCGGGGGCGCCCGTGGCAGGGAGACCCAGTACTTC.